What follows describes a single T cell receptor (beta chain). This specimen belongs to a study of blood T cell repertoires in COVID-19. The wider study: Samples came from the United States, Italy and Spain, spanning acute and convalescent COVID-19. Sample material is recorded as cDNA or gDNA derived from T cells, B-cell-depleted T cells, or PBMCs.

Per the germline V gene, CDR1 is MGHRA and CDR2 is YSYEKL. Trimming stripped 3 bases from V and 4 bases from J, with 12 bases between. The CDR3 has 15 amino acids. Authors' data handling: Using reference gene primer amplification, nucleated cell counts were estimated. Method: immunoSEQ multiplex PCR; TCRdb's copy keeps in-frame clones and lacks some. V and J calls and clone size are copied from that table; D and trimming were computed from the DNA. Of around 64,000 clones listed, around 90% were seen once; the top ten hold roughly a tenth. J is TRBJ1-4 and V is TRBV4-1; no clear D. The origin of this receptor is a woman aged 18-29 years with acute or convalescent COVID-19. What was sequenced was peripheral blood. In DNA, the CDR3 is TGCGCCAGCAGCCAGGTGGCGGCAGATAATGAAAAACTGTTTTTT. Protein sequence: CASSQVAADNEKLFF.